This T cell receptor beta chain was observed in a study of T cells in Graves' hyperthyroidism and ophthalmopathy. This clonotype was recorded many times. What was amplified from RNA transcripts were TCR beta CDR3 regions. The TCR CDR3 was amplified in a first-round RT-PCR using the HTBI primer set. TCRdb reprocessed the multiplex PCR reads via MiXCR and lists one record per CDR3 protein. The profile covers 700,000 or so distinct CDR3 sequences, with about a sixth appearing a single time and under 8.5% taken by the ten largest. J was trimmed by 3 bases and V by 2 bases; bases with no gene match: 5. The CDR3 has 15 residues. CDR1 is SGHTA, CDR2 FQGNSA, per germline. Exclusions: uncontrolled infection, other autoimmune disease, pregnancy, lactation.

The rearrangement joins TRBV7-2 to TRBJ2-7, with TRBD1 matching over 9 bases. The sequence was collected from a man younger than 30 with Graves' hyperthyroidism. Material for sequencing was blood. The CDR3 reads CASSLLTGGNYEQYF. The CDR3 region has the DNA TGTGCCAGCAGCTTACTGACAGGGGGTAACTACGAGCAGTACTTC.